Here is one TCR beta chain with its context. Its antigen is not identified. The PCR ran on 60 Vbeta and 13 Jbeta primers. Only in-frame clones appear in the TCRdb table, and some are missing; sequencing was by immunoSEQ multiplex PCR. The sample carries 180,000 or so clones, about 10% recorded once. This entry is derived from a study of cytomegalovirus exposure and HLA in healthy donors. Study-level findings and limits: Cytomegalovirus status was reportedly diagnosed by the classifier with high specificity and sensitivity. The likely origin of a cluster of highly shared sequence variants was a sequencing artifact.

The TCR sequence derives from a woman aged 25 to 39 in good health and CMV-seropositive. Sample: PBMCs.

Here the CDR3 reads CASKGRAVAGELFF. CDR3 nucleotides: TGCGCCAGCAAAGGCAGGGCGGTCGCCGGGGAGCTGTTTTTT. This chain joins TRBV4-1 and TRBJ2-2, with a weak D call TRBD1 (5 bases). CDR3 length equals 14 residues. CDR1 and CDR2 from the germline V gene are MGHRA and YSYEKL. Trimming cost V 7 bases and J 6 bases, with 15 bases left between them.